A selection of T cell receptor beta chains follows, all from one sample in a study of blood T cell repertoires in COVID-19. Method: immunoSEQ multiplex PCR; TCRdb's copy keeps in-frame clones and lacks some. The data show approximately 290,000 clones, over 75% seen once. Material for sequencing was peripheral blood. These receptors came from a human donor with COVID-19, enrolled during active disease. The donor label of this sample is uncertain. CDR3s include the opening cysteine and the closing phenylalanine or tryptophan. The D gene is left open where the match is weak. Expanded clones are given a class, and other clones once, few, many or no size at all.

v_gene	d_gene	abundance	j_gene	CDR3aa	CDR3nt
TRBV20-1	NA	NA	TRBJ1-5	CSASSGSRHQPQHF	TGCAGTGCTAGTTCAGGGTCCCGCCATCAGCCCCAGCATTTT
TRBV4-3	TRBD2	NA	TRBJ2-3	CASSQDGGGAGGGTDTQYF	TGCGCCAGCAGCCAAGATGGGGGGGGAGCGGGAGGCGGCACAGATACGCAGTATTTT
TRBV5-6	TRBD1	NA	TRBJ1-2	CASSLGQGAGGYTF	TGTGCCAGCAGCTTGGGACAGGGGGCGGGCGGCTACACCTTC
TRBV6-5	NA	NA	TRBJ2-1	CASSYSRASGFNEQFF	TGTGCCAGCAGTTACTCGAGGGCGTCGGGGTTCAATGAGCAGTTCTTC
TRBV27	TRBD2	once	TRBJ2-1	CASSSRGGRGYNEQFF	TGTGCCAGCAGTTCTAGGGGCGGGAGGGGGTACAATGAGCAGTTCTTC
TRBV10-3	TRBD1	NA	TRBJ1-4	CAGQGALSEKLFF	TGTGCCGGACAGGGGGCGCTTAGTGAAAAACTGTTTTTT
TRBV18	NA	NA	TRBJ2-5	CASSPEVGPQETQYF	TGTGCCAGCTCACCGGAAGTTGGGCCCCAAGAGACCCAGTACTTC
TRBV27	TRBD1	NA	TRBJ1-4	CASSSGQAVGEKLFF	TGTGCCAGCAGTTCCGGACAGGCAGTGGGGGAAAAACTGTTTTTT
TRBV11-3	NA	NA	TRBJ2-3	CASSFTGGTDTQYF	TGTGCCAGCAGCTTCACCGGTGGCACAGATACGCAGTATTTT
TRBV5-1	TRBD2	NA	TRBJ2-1	CASSTTSGEHNEQFF	TGCGCCAGCAGCACGACTAGCGGGGAACACAATGAGCAGTTCTTC
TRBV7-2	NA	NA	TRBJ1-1	CASSLPRRRGTEAFF	TGTGCCAGCAGCTTACCCCGACGAAGGGGCACTGAAGCTTTCTTT
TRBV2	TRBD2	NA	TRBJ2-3	CASSISGREADTQYF	TGTGCCAGCAGCATTAGCGGGAGGGAGGCAGATACGCAGTATTTT
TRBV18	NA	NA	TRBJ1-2	CASSPSTGGYTF	TGTGCCAGCTCGCCGTCGACTGGGGGCTACACCTTC
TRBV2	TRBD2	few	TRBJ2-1	CASSGGLAGQLDEQFF	TGTGCCAGCAGCGGGGGACTAGCGGGACAATTGGATGAGCAGTTCTTC
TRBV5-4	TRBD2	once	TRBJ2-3	CASSLTSGQADTQYF	TGTGCCAGCAGCCTTACTAGCGGGCAAGCAGATACGCAGTATTTT
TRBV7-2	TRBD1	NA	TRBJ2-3	CASSLVWDSSTDTQYF	TGTGCCAGCAGCTTAGTGTGGGACAGTTCCACAGATACGCAGTATTTT
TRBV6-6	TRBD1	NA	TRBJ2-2	CASIMTGQDTGELFF	TGTGCCAGCATCATGACAGGGCAGGACACCGGGGAGCTGTTTTTT
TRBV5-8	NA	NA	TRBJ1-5	CASSRLRGYSNQPQHF	TGTGCCAGCAGCCGACTCCGAGGATATAGCAATCAGCCCCAGCATTTT
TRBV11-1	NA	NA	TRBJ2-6	CASSQRSGGANVLTF	TGTGCCAGCAGCCAGCGAAGTGGTGGGGCCAACGTCCTGACTTTC
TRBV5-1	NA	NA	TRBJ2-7	CASRQMTTSYEQYF	TGCGCCAGCAGACAAATGACTACGTCCTACGAGCAGTACTTC
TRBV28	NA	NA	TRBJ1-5	CASSFWVTGTLNQPQHF	TGTGCCAGCAGTTTCTGGGTTACCGGGACTCTGAATCAGCCCCAGCATTTT
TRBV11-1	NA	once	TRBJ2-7	CASRGLGEQYF	TGTGCCAGCAGGGGCTTAGGCGAGCAGTACTTC
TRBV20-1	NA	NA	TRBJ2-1	CSASIEINEQFF	TGCAGTGCTAGTATTGAGATCAATGAGCAGTTCTTC
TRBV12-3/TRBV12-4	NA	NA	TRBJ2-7	CASSRGGDEQYF	TGTGCCAGCAGTAGGGGGGGAGACGAGCAGTACTTC
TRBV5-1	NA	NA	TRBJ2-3	CASSWDTFDTDTQYF	TGCGCCAGCAGCTGGGACACGTTCGACACAGATACGCAGTATTTT
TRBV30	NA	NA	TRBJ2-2	CAWRVEPNTGELFF	TGTGCCTGGAGGGTCGAGCCGAACACCGGGGAGCTGTTTTTT
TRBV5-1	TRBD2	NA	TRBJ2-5	CASALTSAQETQYF	TGCGCCAGCGCCCTGACTAGCGCCCAAGAGACCCAGTACTTC
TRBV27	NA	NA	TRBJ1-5	CASSSLGGRDNQPQHF	TGTGCCAGCAGTTCACTCGGGGGGCGGGACAATCAGCCCCAGCATTTT
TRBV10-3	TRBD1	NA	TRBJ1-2	CAISEPAFTGGYGYTF	TGTGCCATCAGTGAGCCCGCTTTTACAGGGGGCTATGGCTACACCTTC
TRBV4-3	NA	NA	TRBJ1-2	CASSQRTGSYYGYTF	TGCGCCAGCAGCCAACGGACCGGGAGTTACTATGGCTACACCTTC
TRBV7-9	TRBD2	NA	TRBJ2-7	CASSRGSSYEQYF	TGTGCCAGCAGCCGCGGGAGTTCCTACGAGCAGTACTTC
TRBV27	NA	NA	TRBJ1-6	CASRGPNSPLHF	TGTGCCAGCAGGGGCCCCAATTCACCCCTCCACTTT
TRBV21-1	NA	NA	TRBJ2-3	CASSTRQVSTQYF	TGTGCCAGCAGCACTAGACAGGTATCCACGCAGTATTTT
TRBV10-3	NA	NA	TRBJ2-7	CAIRGSTIFEQYF	TGTGCCATCAGGGGGTCGACTATTTTCGAGCAGTACTTC
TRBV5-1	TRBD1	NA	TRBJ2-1	CASSPFGDRGNEQFF	TGCGCCAGCAGCCCTTTCGGTGACAGGGGAAATGAGCAGTTCTTC
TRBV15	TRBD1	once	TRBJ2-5	CATSSGDRGVLETQYF	TGTGCCACCAGCAGCGGAGACAGGGGGGTTTTGGAGACCCAGTACTTC
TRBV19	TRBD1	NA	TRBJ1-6	CASTRVRQGSSPLHF	TGTGCCAGTACAAGAGTCCGACAGGGAAGTTCACCCCTCCACTTT
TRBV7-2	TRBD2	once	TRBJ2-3	CASSLSRTSGRPGTDTQYF	TGTGCCAGCAGCTTAAGCAGGACTAGCGGGAGACCGGGGACAGATACGCAGTATTTT
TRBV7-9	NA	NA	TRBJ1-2	CASSLISGRLGYTF	TGTGCCAGCAGCTTAATCTCAGGGCGTCTTGGCTACACCTTC
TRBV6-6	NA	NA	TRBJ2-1	CASSYPPGTEQFF	TGTGCCAGCAGTTACCCGCCAGGAACTGAGCAGTTCTTC
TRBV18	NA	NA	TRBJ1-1	CASSPPSKRQIQAFF	TGTGCCAGCTCACCACCCAGTAAAAGACAAATTCAAGCTTTCTTT
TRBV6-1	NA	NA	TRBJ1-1	CASSDRAGNTEAFF	TGTGCCAGCAGTGACAGGGCGGGAAACACTGAAGCTTTCTTT
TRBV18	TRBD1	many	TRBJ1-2	CASSPGQINYGYTF	TGTGCCAGCTCCCCGGGACAGATTAACTATGGCTACACCTTC
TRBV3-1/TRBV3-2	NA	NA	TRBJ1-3	CASSQDAVGPGNTIYF	TGTGCCAGCAGCCAAGACGCGGTAGGCCCTGGAAACACCATATATTTT
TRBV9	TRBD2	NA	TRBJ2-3	CASSVVLAGDTQYF	TGTGCCAGCAGCGTAGTCCTAGCGGGAGATACGCAGTATTTT
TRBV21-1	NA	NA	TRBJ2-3	CASSVYPRADTQYF	TGTGCCAGCAGCGTCTACCCAAGAGCAGATACGCAGTATTTT
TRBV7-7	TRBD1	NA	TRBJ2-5	CASRPGTALQETQYF	TGTGCTAGCAGACCCGGGACAGCCCTCCAAGAGACCCAGTACTTC